These 30 T cell receptor beta chains originate from one sample sequenced in a study of beta chain features in type 1 diabetes (dated by TCRdb to between 2017 and 2018). Here is what the overall study found, with its caveats: Type 1 diabetes patients showed a moderate but significant shortening of TCRB CDR3 length in all four CD4+ subsets.

The library was prepared using the immunoSEQ multiplex PCR assay. All of the isolated RNA was reverse transcribed with the High Capacity cDNA Reverse Transcription Kit, so expressed TCRB transcripts were sequenced. This is the immuneACCESS table as TCRdb keeps it, with only in-frame sequences that have V and J called. A part of the clones is gone; compared with another copy, unresolved V genes explain less than half, and the rest is unexplained. For this sample the table gives tens of thousands of clones, of which roughly half were detected only once. The ten largest make up approximately 2.5% of the sample. For these TCRs, the target antigens are not known. Sequencing was carried out using Tregs from blood. This sample's cell subset or site label indicates: regulatory CD4+ T cells. The source of these receptors is a woman between 40 and 50 years old with type 1 diabetes.

The rearrangement links TRBV27 to TRBJ1-2; tentative D call: TRBD1 (5 bases). Trimming stripped 2 bases from V and 6 bases from J, with 7 bases between. The CDR3 loop spans 12 amino acids. From germline, CDR1 is MNHEY and CDR2 SMNVEV (reference sequence). The CDR3 here is CASSLAGNGYTF. The CDR3 nucleotides are TGTGCCAGCAGTTTAGCAGGGAATGGCTACACCTTC.

CDR3 sequence: CASSLGGESQETQYF. CDR3 in DNA: TGTGCCAGCAGCTTAGGCGGGGAGAGCCAAGAGACCCAGTACTTC. The chain couples TRBV7-2 to TRBJ2-5, with D tentatively TRBD2 (6 bases). Deletions cut 1 base from V and 1 base from J, with 10 bases between. Germline V CDR1 and CDR2: SGHTA, FQGNSA. The CDR3 runs to 15 residues. The full variable domain, in which reference TRBV7-2 and TRBJ2-5 provide the parts outside the CDR3, is GAGVSQSPSNKVTEKGKDVELRCDPISGHTALYWYRQSLGQGLEFLIYFQGNSAPDKSGLPSDRFSAERTGGSVSTLTIQRTQQEDSAVYLCASSLGGESQETQYFGPGTRLLVL.

The V gene is TRBV7-2, the J gene TRBJ2-2, with D perhaps matching TRBD2 (5 bases). Germline V gene data show CDR1 as SGHTA and CDR2 as FQGNSA. The CDR3 consists of 15 residues. Trimming cost V 0 bases and J 5 bases, with 10 bases left between them. This chain's CDR3 is CASSLAGEETGELFF. The CDR3 DNA reads TGTGCCAGCAGCTTAGCGGGAGAGGAAACCGGGGAGCTGTTTTTT.

This clone was seen a few times. The chain recombines TRBV10-3 with TRBJ1-2, with D tentatively TRBD1 (6 bases). The germline gives CDR1 ENHRY, CDR2 SYGVKD. The CDR3 length is 13 residues. The V and J ends lost 10 bases and 7 bases respectively, with 19 bases between them. CDR3 residues: CATQGRVFGGYTF. The CDR3 DNA sequence: TGTGCCACGCAGGGGAGGGTGTTCGGTGGCTACACCTTC.

The chain carries TRBV7-9 and TRBJ2-7, with a weak D call TRBD1 (5 bases). Germline CDR1 reads SEHNR; CDR2 reads FQNEAQ (reference sequence). This CDR3 is 13 amino acids long. V was cut by 0 bases and J by 11 bases, with 14 bases left in between. The CDR3 DNA reads TGTGCCAGCAGCTTAGCGCTACGGGCAGGGAAGTACTTC. Translated, it gives CASSLALRAGKYF.

This chain joins TRBV4-3 and TRBJ1-6; 9 bases align to TRBD1. V was pared by 4 bases and J by 12 bases, with 10 bases of the junction left unmatched. Germline-derived CDR1 and CDR2 are LGHNA and YSLEER. The CDR3 length is 15 residues. CDR3 sequence: CASSRYPGQGEPLHF. The CDR3 bases are TGCGCCAGCAGCCGGTATCCGGGACAGGGTGAACCCCTCCACTTT.

The V gene is TRBV5-4, the J gene TRBJ1-5, with D hard to call. The V end lost 4 bases, the J end lost 8 bases, and 10 bases lay between the germline ends. This CDR3 contains 12 residues. In germline, CDR1 is SGHNT, CDR2 YYREEE (reference sequence). The chain's CDR3 is CASSGDGEPQHF. The CDR3 DNA sequence: TGTGCCAGCAGCGGCGACGGAGAGCCCCAGCATTTT. The variable domain in full, with the rest retrieved from reference TRBV5-4 and TRBJ1-5, is ETGVTQSPTHLIKTRGQQVTLRCSSQSGHNTVSWYQQALGQGPQFIFQYYREEENGRGNFPPRFSGLQFPNYSSELNVNALELDDSALYLCASSGDGEPQHFGDGTRLSIL.

The rearrangement uses TRBV9 and TRBJ1-6; tentative D call: TRBD1 (5 bases). The CDR3 runs to 16 residues. CDR1 and CDR2 from the germline V gene are SGDLS and YYNGEE. The V and J ends lost 3 bases and 6 bases respectively, with 16 bases between them. The CDR3, as DNA: TGTGCCAGCAGCGGGGCGCCAGGGCCACGTAATTCACCCCTCCACTTT. Translated: CASSGAPGPRNSPLHF.

This clone has just a few counts. The gene calls are TRBV6-5 and TRBJ1-1; D uncertain. There are 14 residues in the CDR3. V was shortened by 0 bases and J by 0 bases, with 5 bases between the two germline ends. Germline assignment: CDR1 MNHEY and CDR2 SVGAGI. CDR3 nucleotides: TGTGCCAGCAGTTACTCTTCTGTGAACACTGAAGCTTTCTTT. It specifies CASSYSSVNTEAFF.

The rearrangement uses TRBV7-7 and TRBJ2-1; 11 bases are shared with TRBD2. CDR1 is SSHAT, CDR2 FNYEAQ, per germline (reference sequence). The ends lost 4 bases at V and 13 bases at J; junction bases unmatched: 9. The CDR3 has 14 amino acids. CDR3 sequence reads: CASSSAGLAARQFF. In DNA form, the CDR3 reads TGTGCCAGCAGCTCGGCGGGACTAGCGGCTCGACAGTTCTTC.

The chain employs TRBV5-1 and TRBJ2-5, with 7 bases that match TRBD1. J gave up 0 bases and V 1 base, and 6 bases lay outside the gene matches. CDR3 size: 16 residues. Germline-derived CDR1 and CDR2 are SGHRS and YFSETQ. The CDR3 spells CASSLYRGQDQETQYF. DNA for the CDR3: TGCGCCAGCAGCTTGTATCGCGGACAGGACCAAGAGACCCAGTACTTC.

The J gene is TRBJ2-3, the V gene TRBV20-1, with unresolved D. The germline V gene encodes CDR1 DFQATT and CDR2 SNEGSKA (reference sequence). This CDR3 region has 11 residues. Trimming took 0 bases from V and 7 from J, leaving 5 bases between them. Here the CDR3 reads CSARDQYTQYF. DNA for the CDR3: TGCAGTGCTAGAGATCAGTATACGCAGTATTTT.

This clone was seen a single time. The rearrangement links TRBV6-6 to TRBJ2-2; 7 bases match TRBD2. The ends lost 6 bases at V and 0 bases at J; junction bases unmatched: 4. The CDR3 runs 15 residues. Germline CDR1 reads MNHNY; CDR2 reads SVGAGI (reference sequence). CDR3 sequence: CASSLAGANTGELFF. The CDR3 DNA sequence: TGTGCCAGCAGCCTTGCGGGGGCGAACACCGGGGAGCTGTTTTTT.

The rearrangement joins TRBV9 to TRBJ2-1, with a possible D match to TRBD2 (5 bases). CDR3 length equals 17 residues. The germline V gene has CDR1 SGDLS and CDR2 YYNGEE. V gave up 0 bases and J gave up 0 bases, with 13 bases separating them. The CDR3: CASSVEEAESSYNEQFF. In nucleotides, the CDR3 is TGTGCCAGCAGCGTAGAGGAGGCGGAGAGCTCCTACAATGAGCAGTTCTTC.

In nucleotides, the CDR3 is TGTGCCAGCAGCTTAGTAGCCAGGGGGACCGGGGAGCTGTTTTTT. Translated, it gives CASSLVARGTGELFF. This sequence joins TRBV7-6 and TRBJ2-2; 7 nucleotides align to TRBD1. This CDR3 has 15 residues. Germline V gives CDR1 SGHVS, CDR2 FNYEAQ. Losses at the gene ends were 1 base for V and 5 bases for J; bases not matched to a gene: 4.

This clone was counted a few times. The gene calls are TRBV5-4 and TRBJ2-6; D perhaps matches TRBD1 (6 bases). The V gene lost 4 bases and the J gene lost 1 base, with 18 bases spanning the gap. This CDR3 is 18 amino acids long. The germline V gene has CDR1 SGHNT and CDR2 YYREEE (reference sequence). As DNA, the CDR3 is TGTGCCAGCAGCGGAGGCTCGACAGGTTCTTCTGGGGCCAACGTCCTGACTTTC. The encoded protein is CASSGGSTGSSGANVLTF.

This chain joins TRBV6-1 and TRBJ1-3; possibly TRBD1 for D (6 bases). The CDR3 is 12 amino acids. CDR1 is MNHNS and CDR2 is SASEGT in the germline V gene. V was trimmed by 6 bases and J by 4 bases, leaving 7 bases between them. The CDR3 loop reads CASRDSGNTIYF. CDR3 bases: TGTGCCAGCAGGGACAGCGGAAACACCATATATTTT.

The chain has TRBV5-4 and TRBJ2-5; a possible D gene is TRBD2 (5 bases). Germline V gene data show CDR1 as SGHNT and CDR2 as YYREEE (reference sequence). V lost 4 bases, J lost 7 bases, and 14 bases lay in between. This CDR3 is built from 13 residues. The CDR3 region is CASSQGPAGTQYF. The CDR3 DNA is TGTGCCAGCAGCCAAGGCCCTGCGGGGACCCAGTACTTC.

This clone was counted a few times. The chain carries TRBV29-1 and TRBJ2-1, with 7 bases matching TRBD2. The germline gives CDR1 SQVTM, CDR2 ANQGSEA. V shed 3 bases, J shed 4 bases, and the junction held 6 bases outside the gene matches. The CDR3 covers 14 residues. CDR3 in amino acids: CSVEARLAYNEQFF. The CDR3 region has the DNA TGCAGCGTTGAGGCGCGACTAGCTTACAATGAGCAGTTCTTC.

The chain links TRBV10-2 to TRBJ1-6; tentative D call: TRBD1 (5 bases). Per the germline V gene, CDR1 is WSHSY and CDR2 is SAAADI. V was cut by 8 bases and J by 2 bases, with 10 bases left in between. This CDR3 has 14 residues. The CDR3 spells CASGGDPYNSPLHF. The CDR3, as DNA: TGCGCCAGCGGGGGGGACCCCTATAATTCACCCCTCCACTTT.

This clone occurred a few times. The chain joins TRBV2 to TRBJ1-6; no firm D call. The CDR3 is made up of 18 amino acids. The germline CDR1 and CDR2 sequences are SNHLY and FYNNEI. The V end lost 0 bases, the J end lost 0 bases, and 12 bases lay between the germline ends. The DNA for the CDR3 is TGTGCCAGCAGTGAAGCGAGGGCGGGGAGCTCCTATAATTCACCCCTCCACTTT. Protein: CASSEARAGSSYNSPLHF.

The sample holds a few counts of this clone. The V gene is TRBV5-1, the J gene TRBJ2-7; D not certain. This CDR3 has 13 residues. V was pared by 0 bases and J by 3 bases, with 7 bases between. Per the germline V gene, CDR1 is SGHRS and CDR2 is YFSETQ. CDR3: CASSLGQFYEQYF. The CDR3 bases are TGCGCCAGCAGCTTGGGGCAGTTCTACGAGCAGTACTTC.

This chain uses TRBV7-2 with TRBJ2-3, with TRBD1 as a possible D gene (6 bases). The CDR3 is made up of 15 amino acids. Germline V CDR1 and CDR2: SGHTA, FQGNSA. The V end lost 2 bases, the J end lost 1 base, and 10 bases lay between the germline ends. Written as DNA, the CDR3 is TGTGCCAGCAGCTTATTGGGACATGGCACAGATACGCAGTATTTT. It yields the protein CASSLLGHGTDTQYF.

This chain joins TRBV11-2 and TRBJ1-3; D not certain. V dropped 2 bases and J dropped 3 bases, with 5 bases sitting between them. Germline V gene lookup returns CDR1 SGHAT and CDR2 FQNNGV. The length of the CDR3 is 13 residues. The CDR3 sequence: CASSLTGGNTIYF. DNA for the CDR3: TGTGCCAGCAGCTTAACCGGTGGAAACACCATATATTTT.

V usage is TRBV9 and J usage is TRBJ2-5, with 8 bases identical to TRBD2. Germline CDR1 and CDR2: SGDLS and YYNGEE. The CDR3 runs to 16 residues. V dropped 3 bases and J dropped 4; count of bases not matched to a gene: 11. The CDR3 nucleotides are TGTGCCAGCAGCGAGAGAGCCGGGACTAGGGGAGAGACCCAGTACTTC. It specifies CASSERAGTRGETQYF.

The DNA for the CDR3 is TGTGCCAGTCTAAACTGGGGCCCTAGCTCCTACAATGAGCAGTTCTTC. Its protein product is CASLNWGPSSYNEQFF. The chain combines TRBV5-4 with TRBJ2-1; TRBD1 is a possible D gene (5 bases). Germline V gene sequence: CDR1 SGHNT, CDR2 YYREEE (reference sequence). There are 16 residues in the CDR3. Trimming shortened V by 8 bases and J by 0 bases, and 18 bases separated the two germline ends.

This chain uses TRBV9 with TRBJ1-6; D is perhaps TRBD1 (6 bases). The CDR3 covers 16 residues. Between the trimmed V and J ends, which lost 2 bases and 6 bases, there was a span of 15 bases. CDR1 and CDR2 (germline): SGDLS, YYNGEE. In DNA form, the CDR3 reads TGTGCCAGCAGCGTCGCGGACAGTGTCGTTAATTCACCCCTCCACTTT. This sequence encodes CASSVADSVVNSPLHF.

V gene TRBV2 combines with J gene TRBJ2-7, with 9 bases that match TRBD2. V lost 7 bases, J lost 1 base, and 5 bases stayed unmatched. The CDR3 spans 14 residues. CDR1 and CDR2 (germline): SNHLY, FYNNEI. CDR3: CASTEREASYEQYF. CDR3 bases: TGTGCCAGCACCGAGCGGGAGGCGTCCTACGAGCAGTACTTC.

About this clone: The likely explanation is a read error, given a far larger clone one base away. Additional DNA sequences in this sample encode the identical CDR3. This chain links TRBV4-1 with TRBJ1-5; no reliable D call. V lost 0 bases, J lost 4 bases, and 4 bases lay in between. This CDR3 region has 13 residues. CDR1 is MGHRA, CDR2 YSYEKL, per germline. The DNA of the CDR3 is TGCGCCAGCAGCCAAGATCCTAATCAGCCCCAGCATTTT. It yields the protein CASSQDPNQPQHF.

This clone has only a few counts. The chain links TRBV9 to TRBJ2-7; TRBD1 matches 11 bases. J was trimmed by 5 bases and V by 4 bases; bases with no gene match: 8. The CDR3 loop spans 15 amino acids. CDR1 and CDR2 from the germline V gene are SGDLS and YYNGEE. Here the CDR3 reads CASSRGQGARDEQYF. The CDR3, as DNA: TGTGCCAGCAGCAGAGGACAGGGGGCGCGAGACGAGCAGTACTTC.